A single sample is the source of the 30 T cell receptor beta chains below, sequenced in a study of T cells in Graves' hyperthyroidism and ophthalmopathy. The CDR3 regions of TCR beta were amplified from RNA transcripts. HTBI primers drove first-round RT-PCR of the TCR CDR3. Via MiXCR, TCRdb re-called the multiplex PCR reads, giving one row per CDR3 protein. The sample records under 450,000 distinct CDR3 sequences, around an eighth being singletons. What was sequenced was blood. These receptors all stem from a man aged 25 to 40 with Graves' hyperthyroidism that later progressed to Graves' ophthalmopathy.

The chain recombines TRBV11-3 with TRBJ1-4; D possibly corresponds to TRBD1 (5 bases). Trimming took off 6 bases at V and 0 bases at J, with 11 bases between the two ends. The germline V gene has CDR1 SGHNT and CDR2 YENEEA. This CDR3 comprises 15 residues. CDR3 sequence (DNA): TGTGCCAGCAGTTACAGGATATCAACTAATGAAAAACTGTTTTTT. It yields the protein CASSYRISTNEKLFF.

This clonotype has a handful of counts. One end of the junction does not line up with germline, which may come from a read error. The rearrangement links TRBV5-1 to TRBJ1-5, with 9 nucleotides matching TRBD1. The CDR3 spans 14 residues. From germline, CDR1 is SGHRS and CDR2 YFSETQ. The CDR3 region is CASSYGQGHQPQHF. The DNA for the CDR3 is TGTGCCAGCAGCTATGGACAGGGGCATCAGCCCCAGCATTTT.

This clonotype was seen a handful of times. CDR3 loop: CASSPHGQGQPQHF. The CDR3 DNA follows: TGTGCCAGTAGCCCACATGGTCAGGGTCAGCCCCAGCATTTT. The chain has TRBV19 and TRBJ1-5, with a tentative D call TRBD1 (5 bases). CDR1 and CDR2 from the germline V gene are LNHDA and SQIVND (reference sequence). The CDR3 spans 14 residues. Trimming took 6 bases from V and 6 from J, leaving 15 bases between them. The whole variable domain, filled in from reference TRBV19 and TRBJ1-5, reads DGGITQSPKYLFRKEGQNVTLSCEQNLNHDAMYWYRQDPGQGLRLIYYSQIVNDFQKGDIAEGYSVSREKKESFPLTVTSAQKNPTAFYLCASSPHGQGQPQHFGDGTRLSIL.

In its sample, this clonotype was seen many times. This chain joins TRBV15 and TRBJ1-5; D perhaps matches TRBD1 (6 bases). V was clipped by 3 bases and J by 3 bases, with 12 bases between them. Germline V gene sequence: CDR1 LNHNV, CDR2 YYDKDF (reference sequence). The CDR3 is 15 residues long. CDR3 nucleotide sequence: TGTGCCACCAGCAGGCCCGGGACACACAATCAGCCCCAGCATTTT. It is translated as CATSRPGTHNQPQHF.

The chain employs TRBV30 and TRBJ2-7; D call uncertain. Per the germline V gene, CDR1 is GTSNPN and CDR2 is SVGIG (reference sequence). The CDR3 loop spans 12 amino acids. Trimming pared 1 base from V and 3 bases from J, leaving 7 bases between. CDR3 residues: CAWSDTGYEQYF. CDR3 bases: TGTGCCTGGAGTGATACGGGCTACGAGCAGTACTTC.

In this sample, this clonotype turned up a few times. The chain employs TRBV28 and TRBJ2-2, with 10 bases lining up with TRBD1. The CDR3 is made up of 15 amino acids. The germline V gene has CDR1 MDHEN and CDR2 SYDVKM. The V and J ends lost 6 bases and 4 bases, in that order; junction bases with no gene match: 5. CDR3 nucleotide sequence: TGTGCCAGCAGCACCGGGACAGGGGTCACCGGGGAGCTGTTTTTT. Encoded protein: CASSTGTGVTGELFF.

This clonotype was observed a few times. V usage is TRBV5-1 and J usage is TRBJ1-3, with D tentatively TRBD1 (5 bases). The CDR3 loop spans 12 amino acids. Germline-derived CDR1 and CDR2 are SGHRS and YFSETQ. Trimming removed 5 bases at V and 6 bases at J, with 9 bases between. CDR3 region: CASSWDLNTIYF. The CDR3 DNA reads as TGCGCCAGCAGTTGGGACCTAAACACCATATATTTT.

This clonotype was detected a few times. V and J are TRBV5-1 and TRBJ2-5; unclear D gene. The CDR3 runs 12 residues. The V gene's germline CDR1 is SGHRS and CDR2 YFSETQ. Trimming removed 0 bases from V and 10 bases from J, with 10 bases in between. CDR3 loop: CASSLGRENQYF. The DNA for the CDR3 is TGCGCCAGCAGCTTGGGTCGTGAAAACCAGTACTTC.

The V and J genes are TRBV19 and TRBJ1-5; 8 nucleotides align to TRBD1. CDR3 length: 15 residues. J was trimmed by 4 bases and V by 5 bases; bases with no gene match: 7. CDR1 and CDR2 (germline): LNHDA, SQIVND (reference sequence). CDR3 in amino acids: CASSGGQVANQPQHF. CDR3 sequence (DNA): TGTGCCAGTAGTGGGGGACAGGTTGCTAATCAGCCCCAGCATTTT.

This clonotype was detected ten times or more. The chain couples TRBV29-1 to TRBJ1-5, with no clear D. Trimming pared 5 bases from V and 0 bases from J, leaving 11 bases between. The CDR3 is 14 residues long. Germline V CDR1 and CDR2: SQVTM, ANQGSEA. The CDR3 DNA sequence: TGCAGCGTTCTGGCAAAAGATAGCAATCAGCCCCAGCATTTT. Amino acids: CSVLAKDSNQPQHF.

On this clonotype itself: One base away lies a much larger clone, so this may be a sequencing read error. Given the absence of the conserved phenylalanine or tryptophan at the CDR3 end, a read error is likely. The chain combines TRBV6-2 or TRBV6-3 with TRBJ2-7; 10 nucleotides align to TRBD2. The CDR3 consists of 14 residues. The germline CDR1 and CDR2 sequences are MNHEY and SVGEGT. The V segment lost 7 bases and the J segment 5 bases; nucleotides outside the gene matches: 8. The CDR3 region is CASKERGGLNEQYL. The CDR3 coding sequence is TGTGCCAGCAAGGAGCGGGGGGGCCTCAACGAGCAGTACCTC.

This clonotype was seen a few times. The chain has TRBV7-9 and TRBJ2-2; TRBD1 aligns across 8 bases. The germline CDR1 and CDR2 sequences are SEHNR and FQNEAQ (reference sequence). This CDR3 region has 15 residues. V lost 6 bases to trimming and J lost 1 base; unmatched junction nucleotides: 4. The CDR3 loop reads CASRSGQENTGELFF. The CDR3 nucleotides are TGTGCCAGCAGATCGGGACAGGAGAACACCGGGGAGCTGTTTTTT.

The V gene is TRBV5-8, the J gene TRBJ1-1, with TRBD1 matching over 8 bases. Germline V gene lookup returns CDR1 SGHTS and CDR2 YDEGEE. The V and J ends lost 2 bases and 0 bases, in that order; junction bases with no gene match: 3. The CDR3 has 15 residues. The CDR3 DNA is TGTGCCAGCAGCTTTGGGACAGGTTTGAACACTGAAGCTTTCTTT. This encodes CASSFGTGLNTEAFF.

This clonotype was counted many times. CDR3 bases: TGTGCCAGCAGCTTAGTGGGGACTCATTCTGGAAACACCATATATTTT. This gives the protein CASSLVGTHSGNTIYF. The chain employs TRBV7-2 and TRBJ1-3, with D perhaps matching TRBD1 (5 bases). V was clipped by 1 base and J by 1 base, with 11 bases between them. Germline CDR1 SGHTA, CDR2 FQGNSA. There are 16 residues in the CDR3.

This clonotype has at least ten counts. The rearrangement uses TRBV3-1 and TRBJ2-7; unclear D gene. The V and J ends lost 4 bases and 6 bases respectively, with 16 bases between them. This CDR3 contains 14 residues. Germline V gene lookup returns CDR1 LGHDT and CDR2 YNNKEL (reference sequence). CDR3 DNA sequence: TGTGCCAGCAGCCCCATGAGAGAGATCCCCGAGCAGTACTTC. This codes for CASSPMREIPEQYF.

V gene TRBV15 combines with J gene TRBJ2-3; D possibly corresponds to TRBD2 (7 bases). Trimming pared 5 bases from V and 4 bases from J, leaving 19 bases between. CDR3 length: 16 amino acids. In germline, CDR1 is LNHNV, CDR2 YYDKDF (reference sequence). CDR3 protein: CATSGRGRGAADTQYF. CDR3 bases: TGTGCCACCAGCGGCCGAGGGAGGGGGGCCGCAGATACGCAGTATTTT.

This clonotype was detected ten times or more. The J gene is TRBJ1-5, the V gene TRBV20-1; D is unresolved. Between the trimmed V and J ends, which lost 3 bases and 0 bases, there was a span of 9 bases. The CDR3 is 14 amino acids. Germline values: CDR1 DFQATT, CDR2 SNEGSKA (reference sequence). DNA for the CDR3: TGCAGTGCTAGCAAAGGTCCTAGCAATCAGCCCCAGCATTTT. Protein: CSASKGPSNQPQHF.

This clonotype was observed at least ten times. The chain uses TRBV30 and TRBJ2-2; 11 bases are shared with TRBD2. V shed 1 base and J 6 bases; nucleotides not matched to a gene: 7. The CDR3 spans 16 residues. Per germline, CDR1 GTSNPN and CDR2 SVGIG (reference sequence). The CDR3 DNA is TGTGCCTGGAGTGGCCTAGCGGGGGGCTGGGCCGGGGAGCTGTTTTTT. Translated: CAWSGLAGGWAGELFF.

The chain couples TRBV20-1 to TRBJ2-5; D possibly corresponds to TRBD1 (6 bases). The CDR3 is 13 amino acids. CDR1 and CDR2 (germline): DFQATT, SNEGSKA (reference sequence). With 3 bases removed from V and 3 bases from J, the gap between germline ends came to 11 bases. CDR3 sequence (DNA): TGCAGTGCTAGCGCCCGACAGGAAGAGACCCAGTACTTC. Translating gives CSASARQEETQYF.

This clonotype was seen at least ten times. CDR3 DNA sequence: TGTGCCAGCAGCACAGACCTTATCTATGGCTACACCTTC. It is translated as CASSTDLIYGYTF. The V gene is TRBV5-6, the J gene TRBJ1-2, with unresolved D. Trimming cost V 4 bases and J 4 bases, with 11 bases left between them. CDR1 and CDR2 (germline): SGHDT, YYEEEE. CDR3 length equals 13 residues.

This clonotype was observed many times. J is TRBJ1-2 and V is TRBV5-1; D is ambiguous. The CDR3 has 12 residues. CDR1 SGHRS and CDR2 YFSETQ come from the germline V gene. The V and J ends lost 3 bases and 6 bases respectively, with 9 bases between them. The chain's CDR3 is CASSSWLDGYTF. The CDR3 DNA is TGCGCCAGCAGCTCTTGGCTGGATGGCTACACCTTC.

This clonotype has at least ten counts. The chain couples TRBV28 to TRBJ1-1; D is undetermined. Trimming pared 6 bases from V and 5 bases from J, leaving 10 bases between. Germline V CDR1 and CDR2: MDHEN, SYDVKM. The CDR3 sequence is 12 residues long. This CDR3 reads CASSQQVTEAFF. CDR3 DNA: TGTGCCAGCAGCCAGCAAGTGACTGAAGCTTTCTTT.

This clonotype is a singleton in its sample. A single base separates this from a much larger clone, so it may be a read error. The V call is TRBV30, the J call TRBJ2-2, with 10 bases aligning to TRBD2. There are 15 residues in the CDR3. With V trimmed by 5 bases and J by 1 base, 4 bases remained unmatched. Per the germline V gene, CDR1 is GTSNPN and CDR2 is SVGIG (reference sequence). In DNA, the CDR3 is TGTGCCTGGGGGGCTAGCGGGGGGAACACCGGGGAGCTGTTTTTT. Translation gives CAWGASGGNTGELFF.

This clonotype was seen repeatedly, ten times or more. The chain recombines TRBV5-6 with TRBJ1-5, with D possibly TRBD1 on 5 matching bases. The V gene's germline CDR1 is SGHDT and CDR2 YYEEEE. V shed 0 bases and J shed 9 bases, with 10 bases lying between them. The CDR3 is made up of 13 amino acids. CDR3 nucleotide sequence: TGTGCCAGCAGCTTGGGACAGTCGCGGCCCCAGCATTTT. Translation gives CASSLGQSRPQHF.

This clonotype was counted ten times or more. The rearrangement links TRBV2 to TRBJ1-6, with D unresolved. Trimming left V 4 bases short and J 8 bases short, with 12 bases between. Germline V gene data show CDR1 as SNHLY and CDR2 as FYNNEI. The CDR3 consists of 14 residues. CDR3 loop: CASSGRVRDSPLHF. The CDR3, as DNA: TGTGCCAGCAGTGGTCGTGTGAGGGATTCACCCCTCCACTTT.

This clonotype appeared many times. This CDR3 reads CASSVGTVDYGYTF. The CDR3 region has the DNA TGTGCCAGCAGCGTCGGGACAGTGGACTATGGCTACACCTTC. The chain links TRBV5-4 to TRBJ1-2; 7 bases align to TRBD1. Per germline, CDR1 SGHNT and CDR2 YYREEE (reference sequence). V shed 4 bases and J 3 bases; nucleotides not matched to a gene: 6. There are 14 residues in the CDR3.

This clonotype was seen many times. This chain uses TRBV5-6 with TRBJ2-3, with a weak D call TRBD2 (5 bases). V lost 5 bases, J lost 2 bases, and 9 bases lay in between. CDR3 length: 13 amino acids. Germline V gene lookup returns CDR1 SGHDT and CDR2 YYEEEE. Here the CDR3 reads CASSLDYTDTQYF. CDR3 nucleotides: TGTGCCAGCAGTCTCGACTACACAGATACGCAGTATTTT.

This clonotype was observed at least ten times. The rearrangement uses TRBV29-1 and TRBJ1-1; 8 nucleotides agree with TRBD1. Germline CDR1 reads SQVTM; CDR2 reads ANQGSEA. V trimming: 7 bases; J trimming: 5 bases; junction bases outside the gene matches: 3. This CDR3 comprises 11 residues. The DNA of the CDR3 is TGCAGCGAGGACAGGGTGACTGAAGCTTTCTTT. This sequence encodes CSEDRVTEAFF.

The sample holds many counts of this clonotype. V gene TRBV19 combines with J gene TRBJ1-2, with D unresolved. V was clipped by 1 base and J by 2 bases, with 8 bases between them. The CDR3 is 14 amino acids. Germline loops: CDR1 LNHDA, CDR2 SQIVND (reference sequence). Written as DNA, the CDR3 is TGTGCCAGTAGTATAGGACGGAAAAACTATGGCTACACCTTC. Its protein is CASSIGRKNYGYTF.

Many counts were recorded for this clonotype. CDR3 sequence: CASSQAPPDGYGYTF. The CDR3 nucleotides are TGCGCCAGCAGCCAAGCTCCCCCGGACGGCTATGGCTACACCTTC. This chain connects TRBV4-1 to TRBJ1-2; D gene ambiguous. This CDR3 spans 15 amino acids. Germline values: CDR1 MGHRA, CDR2 YSYEKL. Deletions cut 1 base from V and 4 bases from J, with 13 bases between.